This record looks at one T cell receptor beta chain sequence and its context. The data belong to a study of blood T cell repertoires in COVID-19. About the research overall: Whether acute or convalescent, the COVID-19 samples came from the United States, Italy and Spain. The analysed material was cDNA or gDNA that came from T cells, B-cell-depleted T cells, or PBMCs.

The V gene's germline CDR1 is SGHRS and CDR2 YFSETQ. The CDR3 length is 15 residues. The trim removed 4 bases at V and 6 bases at J, leaving 8 bases unmatched. Authors' processing steps: Amplified reference gene primers provided the basis for estimating nucleated cell counts. The repertoire was sequenced with immunoSEQ multiplex PCR; TCRdb's copy has only in-frame clones and lacks some. Clonal size and the V and J genes are those of that table, whereas D and trimming came from the DNA. The sample has fewer than 130,000 clones, 75% to 90% seen once. The material sequenced was peripheral blood. This chain connects TRBV5-1 to TRBJ2-1; 9 bases map to TRBD1. This TCR was sampled from a woman aged 80 or over with acute or convalescent COVID-19. The CDR3 spells CASSLSGTGINEQFF. CDR3 nucleotide sequence: TGCGCCAGCAGCCTCTCCGGGACAGGGATCAATGAGCAGTTCTTC.